The 27 T cell receptor beta chains below come from one sample, sequenced in a study of blood T cells in healthy people across ages. Combining a sample-barcoded 5' primer with a J-beta primer mix, a second PCR ran for about 6 to 11 cycles. TCRdb reprocessed the 5' RACE reads with MiXCR, giving one entry per CDR3 protein. The sample shows around 800,000 distinct CDR3 sequences, approximately 24% of them seen only once. These data were also filed under a second study, of T cells of mothers and their children.

The sample taken for sequencing was blood. The receptor set was obtained from a boy aged 5-17 years in good health.

The gene calls are TRBV11-1 and TRBJ2-4; 8 bases match TRBD1. The V gene end was trimmed by 7 bases and the J gene end by 6 bases; junction bases not matched to a gene: 11. The CDR3 is 15 residues long. Per the germline V gene, CDR1 is SGHAT and CDR2 is FQDESV (reference sequence). CDR3 region: CASTRKGQGGNIQYF. The CDR3 bases are TGTGCCAGCACCCGGAAAGGACAGGGAGGAAACATTCAGTACTTC.

The chain carries TRBV28 and TRBJ1-3; tentatively, D is TRBD1 (5 bases). Trimming pared 7 bases from V and 4 bases from J, leaving 14 bases between. Germline V gene data show CDR1 as MDHEN and CDR2 as SYDVKM. This CDR3 spans 14 amino acids. The CDR3 DNA follows: TGTGCCAGCACCGAGACAGATGCCGGAAACACCATATATTTT. This codes for CASTETDAGNTIYF. Based on the CDR3 plus reference TRBV28 and TRBJ1-3, the full variable domain is DVKVTQSSRYLVKRTGEKVFLECVQDMDHENMFWYRQDPGLGLRLIYFSYDVKMKEKGDIPEGYSVSREKKERFSLILESASTNQTSMYLCASTETDAGNTIYFGEGSWLTVV.

A word on this clonotype: Compared with germline, one end of the junction differs, possibly owing to a read error. The chain has TRBV25-1 and TRBJ1-2, with TRBD1 as a possible D gene (5 bases). The CDR3 runs 14 residues. Germline values: CDR1 MGHDK, CDR2 SYGVNS. The CDR3 DNA reads as TGTGCCGGCAGTGAATTAGGGGAGAGGGATGGCTACACCTTC. It codes for CAGSELGERDGYTF.

This clonotype was observed at least ten times. This chain joins TRBV2 and TRBJ1-5, with 9 positions matching TRBD1. This CDR3 has 18 residues. The V gene's germline CDR1 is SNHLY and CDR2 FYNNEI. Trimming took 6 bases from V and 0 from J; bases not matched to a gene: 12. Here the CDR3 reads CASRSTGTGFNSNQPQHF. In DNA form, the CDR3 reads TGTGCCAGCAGATCGACCGGGACAGGGTTTAATAGCAATCAGCCCCAGCATTTT.

This clonotype was seen only a few times. The V call is TRBV27, the J call TRBJ1-1; 10 bases agree with TRBD1. Germline V CDR1 and CDR2: MNHEY, SMNVEV (reference sequence). CDR3 length: 15 residues. V shed 5 bases and J 6 bases; nucleotides not matched to a gene: 9. The CDR3 reads CASSKRDRGSPEAFF. The DNA of the CDR3 is TGTGCCAGCAGTAAACGGGACAGGGGCTCCCCTGAAGCTTTCTTT.

The gene calls are TRBV4-2 and TRBJ2-5; TRBD2 might be the D (5 bases). CDR1 and CDR2 from the germline V gene are LGHNA and YNFKEQ. The CDR3 loop spans 15 amino acids. The V and J ends lost 4 bases and 3 bases respectively, with 15 bases between them. The DNA of the CDR3 is TGTGCCAGCAGCCCCTCCCTCCGGGATAAAGAGACCCAGTACTTC. It encodes CASSPSLRDKETQYF.

This clonotype has only a few counts. The gene calls are TRBV10-3 and TRBJ2-5, with TRBD2 identical over 14 bases. The CDR3 covers 18 residues. The J segment lost 4 bases and the V segment lost 0 bases, leaving 7 bases of the junction unmatched. CDR1 and CDR2 from the germline V gene are ENHRY and SYGVKD. CDR3 protein: CAISESGLAGGMGETQYF. CDR3 coding DNA: TGTGCCATCAGTGAGTCCGGACTAGCGGGGGGAATGGGAGAGACCCAGTACTTC.

There are a few counts of this clonotype. The chain employs TRBV12-3 or TRBV12-4 and TRBJ1-1; weak D call: TRBD1 (5 bases). The CDR3 contains 15 residues. Trimming removed 5 bases at V and 1 base at J, with 14 bases between. CDR3 loop: CASSRTGAANTEAFF. Here the CDR3 DNA reads TGTGCCAGCAGTCGAACCGGGGCCGCGAACACTGAAGCTTTCTTT.

V gene TRBV12-3 or TRBV12-4 combines with J gene TRBJ1-6; 8 nucleotides match TRBD1. With 6 bases clipped from V and 10 bases from J, the junction kept 8 bases outside the gene matches. This CDR3 comprises 14 residues. The CDR3 nucleotides read TGTGCCAGCAGGAAACAGGGGGAAGGATCACCCCTCCACTTT. It translates to CASRKQGEGSPLHF.

The V gene is TRBV11-2, the J gene TRBJ2-4; the D gene is possibly TRBD2 (6 bases). CDR3 size: 13 residues. With 3 bases removed from V and 7 bases from J, the gap between germline ends came to 10 bases. Germline V CDR1 and CDR2: SGHAT, FQNNGV. The CDR3 spells CASSLWGRNIQYF. The CDR3 DNA is TGTGCCAGCAGCTTGTGGGGGAGGAACATTCAGTACTTC.

The gene calls are TRBV6-5 and TRBJ1-2; perhaps TRBD1 as D (6 bases). The V and J ends lost 5 bases and 0 bases respectively, with 10 bases between them. CDR1 and CDR2 (germline): MNHEY, SVGAGI. This CDR3 has 14 residues. Here the CDR3 reads CASSRGISNYGYTF. The CDR3, as DNA: TGTGCCAGCAGTAGGGGGATCTCTAACTATGGCTACACCTTC.

Remarks on this clonotype: One junction end disagrees with the germline gene, perhaps due to a read error. This sequence joins TRBV5-1 and TRBJ1-1, with no clear D. The CDR3 sequence is 14 residues long. The germline CDR1 and CDR2 sequences are SGHRS and YFSETQ. The CDR3 here is CAGSLAAGNTEAFF. CDR3 DNA sequence: TGCGCCGGCAGCTTGGCCGCAGGGAACACTGAAGCTTTCTTT.

This sequence joins TRBV7-3 and TRBJ2-1; 9 nucleotides match TRBD2. The CDR3 runs 17 residues. After removal of 4 bases from V and 5 bases from J, the junction contained 12 bases not matched to a gene. Germline CDR1 is SGHTA and CDR2 is FQGTGA. CDR3 nucleotide sequence: TGTGCCAGCAGCTCCCCTTCGAGTAGCGGGGGACACAATGAGCAGTTCTTC. It codes for CASSSPSSSGGHNEQFF.

This clonotype was counted a single time. V is TRBV6-2 or TRBV6-3 and J is TRBJ1-4; D remains unclear. Between the trimmed V and J ends, which lost 5 bases and 0 bases, there was a span of 10 bases. This CDR3 spans 15 amino acids. Germline V gives CDR1 MNHEY, CDR2 SVGEGT. The CDR3 sequence is CASSNPDATNEKLFF. The CDR3 region has the DNA TGTGCCAGCAGTAATCCAGATGCAACTAATGAAAAACTGTTTTTT.

The V call is TRBV5-1, the J call TRBJ1-4; TRBD1 is a possible D gene (5 bases). V was trimmed by 0 bases and J by 8 bases, leaving 14 bases between them. The CDR3 runs to 15 residues. CDR1 SGHRS and CDR2 YFSETQ come from the germline V gene. The CDR3 region is CASSLDGSGLEKLFF. Written as DNA, the CDR3 is TGCGCCAGCAGCTTGGATGGGTCAGGGCTCGAAAAACTGTTTTTT.

This clonotype was detected only once. The J gene is TRBJ1-6, the V gene TRBV12-3 or TRBV12-4, with TRBD1 identical over 10 bases. V lost 6 bases to trimming and J lost 14 bases; unmatched junction nucleotides: 10. CDR3 length: 14 residues. Here the CDR3 DNA reads TGTGCCAGCAGCTCGACAGGGGGCATTATTACCCTCCACTTT. Its translation is CASSSTGGIITLHF.

Worth noting for this clonotype: A junction end diverges from the germline sequence, so it may reflect a read error. The gene calls are TRBV6-6 and TRBJ2-3; unclear D gene. The CDR3 totals 14 residues. Germline CDR1 is MNHNY and CDR2 is SVGAGI (reference sequence). CDR3 residues: CASSYFRPTDTQYF. CDR3 nucleotides: TGTGCCAGCAGCTACTTCCGACCCACAGATACGCAGTATTTT.

This clonotype was detected a few times. The J gene is TRBJ2-7, the V gene TRBV7-2, with 8 nucleotides matching TRBD2. Losses at the gene ends were 4 bases for V and 2 bases for J; bases not matched to a gene: 7. Per the germline V gene, CDR1 is SGHTA and CDR2 is FQGNSA. CDR3 length: 15 residues. CDR3 loop: CASSSTHGGAYEQYF. The DNA of the CDR3 is TGTGCCAGCAGCTCGACCCACGGGGGGGCCTACGAGCAGTACTTC.

V and J are TRBV12-3 or TRBV12-4 and TRBJ1-2; TRBD1 is a possible D gene (5 bases). Trimming pared 6 bases from V and 6 bases from J, leaving 14 bases between. The CDR3 runs 13 residues. The CDR3 sequence: CASSPLGGDGYTF. CDR3 nucleotide sequence: TGTGCCAGCAGCCCCCTGGGAGGGGATGGCTACACCTTC.

The chain uses TRBV18 and TRBJ2-1, with D perhaps matching TRBD1 or TRBD2 (5 bases each). Trimming removed 0 bases from V and 7 bases from J, with 13 bases in between. CDR1 KGHSH and CDR2 LQKENI come from the germline V gene. This CDR3 region has 15 residues. CDR3 in amino acids: CASSPPRNGGNEQFF. CDR3 DNA: TGTGCCAGCTCACCACCGCGAAATGGGGGTAATGAGCAGTTCTTC.

This clonotype turned up a few times. The chain joins TRBV20-1 to TRBJ2-5; a possible D gene is TRBD2 (5 bases). The better agreement between TRBJ2-7 and the DNA end casts doubt on the J call. Germline assignment: CDR1 DFQATT and CDR2 SNEGSKA (reference sequence). This CDR3 spans 15 amino acids. The CDR3 DNA reads as TGCAGTGCTGGGCGGCGGGCAGGTCTTGCCTACGAGCAGTACTTC. Amino acids: CSAGRRAGLAYEQYF.

The chain carries TRBV29-1 and TRBJ2-2; 8 nucleotides agree with TRBD1. V shed 6 bases and J 4 bases; nucleotides not matched to a gene: 13. Per the germline V gene, CDR1 is SQVTM and CDR2 is ANQGSEA. This CDR3 contains 16 residues. DNA for the CDR3: TGCAGCGTAGGAGGTGCAGGGGGCCGGGGCACCGGGGAGCTGTTTTTT. Its protein product is CSVGGAGGRGTGELFF.

J is TRBJ2-7 and V is TRBV11-2, with D uncertain. Germline CDR1 reads SGHAT; CDR2 reads FQNNGV. V gave up 5 bases and J gave up 6 bases, with 14 bases separating them. The CDR3 covers 13 residues. CDR3 sequence: CASSELWVGEQYF. The CDR3 region has the DNA TGTGCCAGCAGCGAGCTATGGGTCGGCGAGCAGTACTTC.

V is TRBV15 and J is TRBJ1-2; D is unresolved. The CDR3 is made up of 13 amino acids. In germline, CDR1 is LNHNV, CDR2 YYDKDF (reference sequence). Between the trimmed V and J ends, which lost 0 bases and 2 bases, there was a span of 4 bases. The CDR3 DNA sequence: TGTGCCACCAGCAGAGATATGAACTATGGCTACACCTTC. Its protein is CATSRDMNYGYTF.

This clonotype was recorded a few times. The V and J genes are TRBV7-9 and TRBJ2-5, with D possibly TRBD1 on 6 matching bases. V lost 2 bases to trimming and J lost 11 bases, with 18 bases between them. CDR3 length equals 14 residues. In germline, CDR1 is SEHNR, CDR2 FQNEAQ (reference sequence). The CDR3 DNA sequence: TGTGCCAGCAGCTTACCAGGACAGCCCTGGGAGCAGTACTTC. Translating it yields CASSLPGQPWEQYF.

In its sample, this clonotype was seen a few times. The V call is TRBV3-1, the J call TRBJ2-5, with 8 bases lining up with TRBD1. The assigned J gene may be wrong: the sequence end matches TRBJ2-7 better. Germline CDR1 LGHDT, CDR2 YNNKEL (reference sequence). This CDR3 is 13 amino acids long. This CDR3 is CASSHWTGNEQYF. Here the CDR3 DNA reads TGTGCCAGCAGCCATTGGACAGGGAACGAGCAGTACTTC.

This clonotype was counted a few times. The chain's CDR3 is CASSPAGGNTEAFF. The CDR3 nucleotides read TGTGCCAGTAGTCCCGCCGGGGGGAACACTGAAGCTTTCTTT. This chain links TRBV19 with TRBJ1-1, with D perhaps matching TRBD1 (5 bases). The germline V gene encodes CDR1 LNHDA and CDR2 SQIVND (reference sequence). Trimming left V 5 bases short and J 1 base short, with 11 bases between. The CDR3 extends over 14 amino acids.